This TCR beta chain comes out of a study of T cell responses to AZD1222 COVID-19 vaccine. Study context: The study pooled second doses at about 4 or about 12 weeks.

Sequenced by immunoSEQ multiplex PCR; TCRdb stores in-frame clones only, minus some. The sample has around 86,000 clones; nearly 90% are singletons. The CDR3 loop spans 15 amino acids. Per germline, CDR1 SGHRS and CDR2 YFSETQ. Study results and limitations: Only after the peak T cell response were repertoires sampled. Among the donors, most were white British and more were female, and clonal diversity was possibly underestimated.

Concerning this clone: Antigen: not known. The junction shows a germline mismatch at one end, possibly a read error.

The chain joins TRBV5-1 to TRBJ2-1; 7 nucleotides agree with TRBD1. The TCR was taken from an adult in good health. This sample comprised peripheral blood, obtained on day 0 of AZD1222 vaccination. CDR3 region: CASSLVGTAYNEQFF. The CDR3 nucleotides read TGCGCCAGTAGCTTGGTCGGGACAGCCTACAATGAGCAGTTCTTC.